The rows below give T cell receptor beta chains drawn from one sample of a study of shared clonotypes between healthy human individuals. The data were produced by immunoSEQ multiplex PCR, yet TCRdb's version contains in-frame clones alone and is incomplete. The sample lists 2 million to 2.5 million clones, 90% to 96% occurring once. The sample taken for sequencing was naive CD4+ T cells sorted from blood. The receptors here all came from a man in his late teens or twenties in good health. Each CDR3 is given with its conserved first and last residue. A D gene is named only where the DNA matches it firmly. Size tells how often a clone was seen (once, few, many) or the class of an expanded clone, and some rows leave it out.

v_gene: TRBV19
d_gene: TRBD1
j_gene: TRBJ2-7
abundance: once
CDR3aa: CASSREQGNPYEQYF
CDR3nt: TGTGCCAGTAGTAGAGAACAGGGGAACCCCTACGAGCAGTACTTC

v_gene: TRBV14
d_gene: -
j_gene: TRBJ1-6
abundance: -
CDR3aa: CASSPGTFLSPLHF
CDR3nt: TGTGCCAGCAGCCCTGGGACTTTCTTATCACCCCTCCACTTT

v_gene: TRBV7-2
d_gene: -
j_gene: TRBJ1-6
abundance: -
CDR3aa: CASSLEGNTGNSPLHF
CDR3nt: TGTGCCAGCAGCTTAGAGGGTAATACTGGTAATTCACCCCTCCACTTT

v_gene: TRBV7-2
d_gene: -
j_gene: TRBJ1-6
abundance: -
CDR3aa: CASSLGQGLGSPLHF
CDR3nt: TGTGCCAGCAGCTTAGGGCAGGGGTTGGGTTCACCCCTCCACTTT

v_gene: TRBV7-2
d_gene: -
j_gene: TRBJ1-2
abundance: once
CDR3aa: CASSPGASPDYGYTF
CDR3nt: TGTGCCAGCAGCCCCGGGGCGAGTCCCGACTATGGCTACACCTTC

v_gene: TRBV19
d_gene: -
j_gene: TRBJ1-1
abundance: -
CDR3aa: CASSSQANTEAFF
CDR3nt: TGTGCCAGTAGTAGTCAGGCGAACACTGAAGCTTTCTTT

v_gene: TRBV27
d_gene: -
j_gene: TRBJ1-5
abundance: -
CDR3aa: CASSLIQGSNQPQHF
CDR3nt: TGTGCCAGCAGTTTAATACAGGGAAGCAATCAGCCCCAGCATTTT

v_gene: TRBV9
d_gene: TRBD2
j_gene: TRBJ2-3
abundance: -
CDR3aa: CASSSRGSGSTDTQYF
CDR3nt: TGTGCCAGCAGCTCCCGTGGTAGCGGGAGCACAGATACGCAGTATTTT

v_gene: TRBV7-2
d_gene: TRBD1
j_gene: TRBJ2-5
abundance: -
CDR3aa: CASSLGWDRGPGQETQYF
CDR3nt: TGTGCCAGCAGCTTAGGCTGGGACAGGGGGCCAGGACAAGAGACCCAGTACTTC

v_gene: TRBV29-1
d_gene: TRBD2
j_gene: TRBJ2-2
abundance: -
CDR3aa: CSAESGGNTGELFF
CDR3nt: TGCAGCGCCGAGAGCGGGGGGAACACCGGGGAGCTGTTTTTT

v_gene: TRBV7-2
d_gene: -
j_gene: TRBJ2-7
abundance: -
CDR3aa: CASGVGQAYEQYF
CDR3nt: TGTGCCAGCGGGGTCGGCCAGGCCTACGAGCAGTACTTC

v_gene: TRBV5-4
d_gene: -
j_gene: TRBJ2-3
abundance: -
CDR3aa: CASSLVGSVTQYF
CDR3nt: TGTGCCAGCAGCTTGGTCGGGTCAGTCACGCAGTATTTT

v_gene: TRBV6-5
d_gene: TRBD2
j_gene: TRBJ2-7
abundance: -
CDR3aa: CASRNGLAIRYEQYF
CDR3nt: TGTGCCAGCAGAAACGGACTAGCGATTCGTTACGAGCAGTACTTC

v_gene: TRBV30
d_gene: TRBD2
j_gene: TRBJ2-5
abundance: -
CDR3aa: CAWSSGLAGVETQYF
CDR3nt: TGTGCCTGGAGCTCTGGACTAGCGGGAGTAGAGACCCAGTACTTC

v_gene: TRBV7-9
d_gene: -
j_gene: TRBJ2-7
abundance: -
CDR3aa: CASLDGRGSYEQYF
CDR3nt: TGTGCCAGCCTAGACGGCCGCGGCTCCTACGAGCAGTACTTC

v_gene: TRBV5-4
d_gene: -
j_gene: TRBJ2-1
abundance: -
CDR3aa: CASSLGSFGLYNEQFF
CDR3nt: TGTGCCAGCAGCTTGGGAAGCTTTGGACTGTACAATGAGCAGTTCTTC

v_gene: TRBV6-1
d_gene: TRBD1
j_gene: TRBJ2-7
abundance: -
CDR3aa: CASMTGVPTREQYF
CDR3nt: TGTGCCAGCATGACAGGGGTGCCGACAAGAGAGCAGTACTTC

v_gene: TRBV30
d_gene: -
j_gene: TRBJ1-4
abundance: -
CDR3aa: CAWSPQGQEKLFF
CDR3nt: TGTGCCTGGAGTCCCCAGGGTCAAGAAAAACTGTTTTTT

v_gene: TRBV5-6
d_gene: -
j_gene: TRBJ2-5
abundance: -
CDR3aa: CASSSHRQETQYF
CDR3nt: TGTGCCAGCAGCTCCCACCGGCAAGAGACCCAGTACTTC

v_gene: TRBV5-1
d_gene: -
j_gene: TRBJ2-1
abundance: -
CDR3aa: CASSLEGAFYNEQFF
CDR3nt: TGCGCCAGCAGCTTGGAAGGGGCCTTCTACAATGAGCAGTTCTTC

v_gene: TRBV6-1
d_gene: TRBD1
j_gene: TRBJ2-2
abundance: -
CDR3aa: CASSFDRANTGELFF
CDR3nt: TGTGCCAGCAGTTTTGACAGGGCGAACACCGGGGAGCTGTTTTTT

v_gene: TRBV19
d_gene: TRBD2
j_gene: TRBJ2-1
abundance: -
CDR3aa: CASNSGIPYNEQFF
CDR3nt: TGTGCCAGCAATAGCGGGATCCCCTACAATGAGCAGTTCTTC

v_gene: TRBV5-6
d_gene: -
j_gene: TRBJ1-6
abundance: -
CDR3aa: CASSLDRARSPLHF
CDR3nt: TGTGCCAGCAGCTTGGACAGGGCTCGCTCACCCCTCCACTTT

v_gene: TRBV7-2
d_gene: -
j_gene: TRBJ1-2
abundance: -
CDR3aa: CASSLSGSSYGYTF
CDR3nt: TGTGCCAGCAGCCTCTCCGGGAGCTCATATGGCTACACCTTC

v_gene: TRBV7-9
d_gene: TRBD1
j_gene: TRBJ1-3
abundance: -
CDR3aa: CASSQGAGNTIYF
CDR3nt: TGTGCCAGCAGCCAGGGGGCTGGAAACACCATATATTTT

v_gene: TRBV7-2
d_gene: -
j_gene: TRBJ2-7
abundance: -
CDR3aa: CASSFQFTSYEQYF
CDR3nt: TGTGCCAGCAGCTTCCAATTTACCTCCTACGAGCAGTACTTC

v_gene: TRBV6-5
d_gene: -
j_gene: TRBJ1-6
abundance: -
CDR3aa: CASSYQGNGPLHF
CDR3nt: TGTGCCAGCAGCTACCAAGGAAATGGGCCCCTCCACTTT